Listed below are T cell receptor beta chains from one sample, sequenced in a study of shared clonotypes between healthy human individuals. Here immunoSEQ multiplex PCR was the method, and the copy in TCRdb shows in-frame clones only, minus some. This table has a few hundred thousand clones, roughly 95% appearing once. Material for sequencing was naive CD8+ T cells sorted from blood. These receptors all come from a woman under 40 in good health. Each CDR3 is given with its conserved first and last residue. Each record gives: D gene, J gene, clone size, V gene, CDR3 DNA, CDR3 protein. The D gene is left open where the match is weak. Clone size, where shown, is once, few, many, or a class for clones that have expanded.

D: TRBD2; J: TRBJ2-5; size: .; V: TRBV7-9; DNA: TGTGCCAGCAGCTTAGCGCTAGGACTAGCGGGAGAGACCCAGTACTTC; CDR3: CASSLALGLAGETQYF
D: TRBD2; J: TRBJ2-1; size: .; V: TRBV9; DNA: TGTGCCAGCAGCGAGACTAGCGGGAGTTCTACTGAGCAGTTCTTC; CDR3: CASSETSGSSTEQFF
D: .; J: TRBJ2-1; size: .; V: TRBV28; DNA: TGTGCCAGCTCTTCGGTTGGGGCAGAGCAGTTCTTC; CDR3: CASSSVGAEQFF
D: .; J: TRBJ1-2; size: .; V: TRBV28; DNA: TGTGCCAGCAGTTTACGTTACGGGAACTATGGCTACACCTTC; CDR3: CASSLRYGNYGYTF
D: .; J: TRBJ1-2; size: once; V: TRBV4-1; DNA: TGCGCCAGCAGCCAAGACCCCCTGGAGAATTCAGGCTACACCTTC; CDR3: CASSQDPLENSGYTF
D: .; J: TRBJ2-2; size: .; V: TRBV7-9; DNA: TGTGCCAGCGGGACGAGGAGAACCGTGGCCGGGGAGCTGTTTTTT; CDR3: CASGTRRTVAGELFF
D: TRBD2; J: TRBJ2-7; size: .; V: TRBV6-5; DNA: TGTGCCAGCAGTCCCCTTAGCGGGAGCCACGAGCAGTACTTC; CDR3: CASSPLSGSHEQYF
D: .; J: TRBJ2-1; size: .; V: TRBV6-6; DNA: TGTGCCAGCAGTTCCCTCGGGGGATACAATGAGCAGTTCTTC; CDR3: CASSSLGGYNEQFF
D: .; J: TRBJ2-7; size: .; V: TRBV29-1; DNA: TGCAGCGTTGCGGCCAACTACGAGCAGTACTTC; CDR3: CSVAANYEQYF
D: TRBD1; J: TRBJ2-4; size: .; V: TRBV6-1; DNA: TGTGCCAGCAGTGGACCGGGACAGGGGAAAAACATTCAGTACTTC; CDR3: CASSGPGQGKNIQYF
D: .; J: TRBJ2-7; size: .; V: TRBV27; DNA: TGTGCCAGCAGCGGGGGCGGGTACGAGCAGTACTTC; CDR3: CASSGGGYEQYF
D: .; J: TRBJ2-7; size: .; V: TRBV15; DNA: TGTGCCACCAGCAGAGATTTGACAGCCACCTACGAGCAGTACTTC; CDR3: CATSRDLTATYEQYF
D: .; J: TRBJ2-2; size: .; V: TRBV7-9; DNA: TGTGCCAGCAGCTTACCCCGGGGCGTCACCGCGAACACCGGGGAGCTGTTTTTT; CDR3: CASSLPRGVTANTGELFF
D: TRBD1; J: TRBJ2-7; size: once; V: TRBV7-9; DNA: TGTGCCAGCAGCCATCTCGCAACAGGGGACCACGAGCAGTACTTC; CDR3: CASSHLATGDHEQYF
D: TRBD2; J: TRBJ2-1; size: .; V: TRBV4-1; DNA: TGCGCCAGCAGCCAGGGACTAGCGGGATTAGGTGAGCAGTTCTTC; CDR3: CASSQGLAGLGEQFF
D: .; J: TRBJ1-1; size: .; V: TRBV19; DNA: TGTGCCAGTAGTATATCTGGGGCAGGGGCCACTGAAGCTTTCTTT; CDR3: CASSISGAGATEAFF
D: TRBD2; J: TRBJ2-1; size: .; V: TRBV7-6; DNA: TGTGCCAGCAGCGCTGAATATCGGGGACTAGCGGGAGCAAATGAGCAGTTCTTC; CDR3: CASSAEYRGLAGANEQFF
D: .; J: TRBJ2-3; size: .; V: TRBV7-9; DNA: TGTGCCAGCAGCTCCGACCCCTTAGTGCTTCTGGGTCCCGATACGCAGTATTTT; CDR3: CASSSDPLVLLGPDTQYF
D: TRBD1; J: TRBJ2-7; size: .; V: TRBV2; DNA: TGTGCCAGCAGTGAACGGGACAGGGGATCCTACGAGCAGTACTTC; CDR3: CASSERDRGSYEQYF
D: .; J: TRBJ2-7; size: .; V: TRBV4-1; DNA: TGCGCCAGCAGCCAGCACAGGGTTCTCCTAGGGGAGCAGTACTTC; CDR3: CASSQHRVLLGEQYF
D: .; J: TRBJ2-3; size: .; V: TRBV7-9; DNA: TGTGCCAGCAGAACTAGGGTGCGGGATAGCACAGATACGCAGTATTTT; CDR3: CASRTRVRDSTDTQYF
D: TRBD2; J: TRBJ2-4; size: .; V: TRBV4-2; DNA: TGTGCCAGCAGCCCGTCCGGGAGGGCGGGGCAAGATCAGTACTTC; CDR3: CASSPSGRAGQDQYF
D: .; J: TRBJ1-5; size: .; V: TRBV5-8; DNA: TGTGCCAGCAGTTTCCGGGACGAGCGCAATCAGCCCCAGCATTTT; CDR3: CASSFRDERNQPQHF
D: .; J: TRBJ2-6; size: .; V: TRBV28; DNA: TGTGCCAGCAGATTTACAGGGTATCTTGCTGGGGCCAACGTCCTGACTTTC; CDR3: CASRFTGYLAGANVLTF
D: TRBD1; J: TRBJ1-1; size: .; V: TRBV27; DNA: TGTGCCAGCAGACCAGGGGGTACCACTGAAGCTTTCTTT; CDR3: CASRPGGTTEAFF
D: .; J: TRBJ2-2; size: .; V: TRBV7-9; DNA: TGTGCCAGCAGCCCGCAGGGGGGGAGCACCGGGGAGCTGTTTTTT; CDR3: CASSPQGGSTGELFF
D: TRBD2; J: TRBJ2-3; size: .; V: TRBV10-3; DNA: TGTGCCATCGGGGGACTAGCGGGAGTTGAAGTAGATACGCAGTATTTT; CDR3: CAIGGLAGVEVDTQYF
D: TRBD2; J: TRBJ2-7; size: .; V: TRBV5-1; DNA: TGCGCCAGCAGCAACCTAGCGGGAGGGCATGACGAGCAGTACTTC; CDR3: CASSNLAGGHDEQYF
D: .; J: TRBJ2-7; size: .; V: TRBV6-5; DNA: TGTGCCAGCTCCCTAGGGGGGTTCGACGAGCAGTACTTC; CDR3: CASSLGGFDEQYF
D: TRBD2; J: TRBJ2-1; size: .; V: TRBV19; DNA: TGTGCCAGTAGTATTATTAGCGGGGCCCTATACAATGAGCAGTTCTTC; CDR3: CASSIISGALYNEQFF
D: .; J: TRBJ2-1; size: .; V: TRBV5-4; DNA: TGTGCCAGCAGCTCTCGCCATCTCCCCTACAATGAGCAGTTCTTC; CDR3: CASSSRHLPYNEQFF
D: .; J: TRBJ2-7; size: .; V: TRBV27; DNA: TGTGCCAGCTCAGGAAAAGGACACGAGCAGTACTTC; CDR3: CASSGKGHEQYF
D: TRBD1; J: TRBJ2-3; size: .; V: TRBV28; DNA: TGTGCCAGCAGTCCCGGGACAGGGGATACGCAGTATTTT; CDR3: CASSPGTGDTQYF
D: .; J: TRBJ2-1; size: .; V: TRBV11-2; DNA: TGTGCCAGCAGCTTAGAAAGTGGCGGGCCCCAGTTCTTC; CDR3: CASSLESGGPQFF
D: .; J: TRBJ1-2; size: .; V: TRBV28; DNA: TGTGCCAGCAGTCCACAGATTTTAGGCGGTGGCTACACCTTC; CDR3: CASSPQILGGGYTF
D: .; J: TRBJ1-1; size: .; V: TRBV19; DNA: TGTGCCAGTCTGGAGACAATGAACACTGAAGCTTTCTTT; CDR3: CASLETMNTEAFF
D: .; J: TRBJ2-1; size: .; V: TRBV7-3; DNA: TGTGCCAGCAGCTTAATACACGGGGGTGAAAACAATGAGCAGTTCTTC; CDR3: CASSLIHGGENNEQFF
D: .; J: TRBJ1-4; size: .; V: TRBV7-9; DNA: TGTGCCAGCAGCTCTCATCAAGGGAGCGGTGAAAAACTGTTTTTT; CDR3: CASSSHQGSGEKLFF
D: TRBD1; J: TRBJ1-1; size: .; V: TRBV2; DNA: TGTGCCAGCAACACCGGGACAGGGGGTAACACTGAAGCTTTCTTT; CDR3: CASNTGTGGNTEAFF
D: .; J: TRBJ1-5; size: .; V: TRBV30; DNA: TGTGCCTGGAGAGAAGGGGACAACAATCGGCCCCAGCATTTT; CDR3: CAWREGDNNRPQHF
D: .; J: TRBJ2-7; size: .; V: TRBV4-1; DNA: TGCGCCAGCAGCCAAGTCCCACGGGGCGCAAGCTCCTACGAGCAGTACTTC; CDR3: CASSQVPRGASSYEQYF
D: .; J: TRBJ1-2; size: .; V: TRBV27; DNA: TGTGCCAGCAGTTCCTCGACAACCACTAACTATGGCTACACCTTC; CDR3: CASSSSTTTNYGYTF
D: .; J: TRBJ2-1; size: once; V: TRBV10-3; DNA: TGTGCCATCAGTGAGAAGACCTACAATGAGCAGTTCTTC; CDR3: CAISEKTYNEQFF
D: TRBD1; J: TRBJ1-1; size: .; V: TRBV5-6; DNA: TGTGCCAGCAGCTTGCGGGTGGGACAGGGGCACACTGAAGCTTTCTTT; CDR3: CASSLRVGQGHTEAFF
D: TRBD1; J: TRBJ1-4; size: .; V: TRBV15; DNA: TGTGCCACCAGCGAGGGACAGCTTAATGAAAAACTGTTTTTT; CDR3: CATSEGQLNEKLFF
D: .; J: TRBJ2-7; size: .; V: TRBV11-2; DNA: TGTGCCAGCAGCGGCCGTAGCGTCTACGAGCAGTACTTC; CDR3: CASSGRSVYEQYF
D: TRBD1; J: TRBJ2-5; size: .; V: TRBV2; DNA: TGTGCCAGCATCCCACAGGGGGAGACCCAGTACTTC; CDR3: CASIPQGETQYF